This entry lists 26 T cell receptor beta chains sequenced from one sample in a study of shared clonotypes between healthy human individuals (dated by TCRdb to the early 2020s). The library was made by the immunoSEQ multiplex PCR assay. TCRdb's version of the immuneACCESS table is confined to in-frame rearrangements and falls short of the full clone set. An unresolved V gene accounts for under half of the shortfall where checked; the remainder is of unknown origin. The sample table shows roughly 2 million clones, and 95% are seen once. The ten largest make up more than 0.1% of the sample. Specimen: naive CD4+ T cells sorted from blood. Sample cell subset or site, as interpreted from the label and publication: CD45RA+ positively selected. The source of these receptors is a young man in good health.

The V and J genes are TRBV5-6 and TRBJ2-3; 7 positions agree with TRBD2. V dropped 4 bases and J dropped 0; count of bases not matched to a gene: 8. Looked up from germline, CDR1 is SGHDT and CDR2 is YYEEEE. This CDR3 has 16 residues. CDR3 region: CASSRLGEGSTDTQYF. The CDR3 bases are TGTGCCAGCAGCCGGTTGGGGGAGGGAAGCACAGATACGCAGTATTTT.

This clone is a singleton in its sample. The chain combines TRBV5-6 with TRBJ2-7; TRBD2 might be the D (6 bases). V lost 2 bases and J 8 bases, leaving 8 bases between the germline ends. The CDR3 totals 11 residues. Germline CDR1 SGHDT, CDR2 YYEEEE. The CDR3 nucleotides read TGTGCCAGCAGCTTCGCGGGGCAGCAGTACTTC. This encodes CASSFAGQQYF.

The chain combines TRBV15 with TRBJ1-6; TRBD1 matches at 10 bases. This CDR3 spans 16 amino acids. V lost 2 bases to trimming and J lost 7 bases; unmatched junction nucleotides: 5. CDR1 and CDR2 (germline): LNHNV, YYDKDF (reference sequence). The CDR3 bases are TGTGCCACCAGCAGATCTATGGACAGGGGGAATTCACCCCTCCACTTT. It codes for CATSRSMDRGNSPLHF. The complete variable domain, with remaining parts taken from reference TRBV15 and TRBJ1-6, reads DAMVIQNPRYQVTQFGKPVTLSCSQTLNHNVMYWYQQKSSQAPKLLFHYYDKDFNNEADTPDNFQSRRPNTSFCFLDIRSPGLGDTAMYLCATSRSMDRGNSPLHFGNGTRLTVT.

The gene calls are TRBV2 and TRBJ2-2; D is uncertain. The germline CDR1 and CDR2 sequences are SNHLY and FYNNEI. Trimming shortened V by 11 bases and J by 4 bases, and 17 bases separated the two germline ends. The CDR3 spans 14 residues. The CDR3 sequence is CASQSQEVTGELFF. CDR3 sequence (DNA): TGTGCCTCCCAATCCCAAGAGGTCACCGGGGAGCTGTTTTTT.

The rearrangement links TRBV6-6 to TRBJ1-5; D is ambiguous. Trimming left V 6 bases short and J 7 bases short, with 7 bases between. Per the germline V gene, CDR1 is MNHNY and CDR2 is SVGAGI (reference sequence). This CDR3 region has 11 residues. CDR3 region: CASRSQQPQHF. The CDR3 bases are TGTGCCAGCAGGTCACAACAGCCCCAGCATTTT.

The chain has TRBV6-5 and TRBJ2-5, with 11 bases that match TRBD1. Germline V gene data show CDR1 as MNHEY and CDR2 as SVGAGI. The V and J ends lost 0 bases and 5 bases, in that order; junction bases with no gene match: 2. The CDR3 sequence is 15 residues long. The CDR3 region is CASSYSWDRGETQYF. The CDR3 DNA reads as TGTGCCAGCAGTTACTCTTGGGACAGGGGGGAGACCCAGTACTTC.

Regarding this clone: The identical CDR3 is also encoded by other nucleotide sequences in the sample. The chain combines TRBV27 with TRBJ2-7; 8 nucleotides match TRBD2. Germline values: CDR1 MNHEY, CDR2 SMNVEV (reference sequence). The CDR3 sequence is 14 residues long. The ends lost 0 bases at V and 3 bases at J; junction bases unmatched: 1. The CDR3 DNA is TGTGCCAGCAGTTTATCCGGGGGGGGCTACGAGCAGTACTTC. It encodes CASSLSGGGYEQYF.

CDR3 protein: CASSFDRHEKLFF. CDR3 coding DNA: TGCGCCAGCAGCTTCGACAGACATGAAAAACTGTTTTTT. The V gene is TRBV5-1, the J gene TRBJ1-4; possibly TRBD1 for D (5 bases). The germline V gene has CDR1 SGHRS and CDR2 YFSETQ. The V end lost 2 bases, the J end lost 6 bases, and 8 bases lay between the germline ends. There are 13 residues in the CDR3.

The CDR3 DNA reads TGTGCCTGCACCGGGACAGGGGGCTTTAATGAAAAACTGTTTTTT. Its protein product is CACTGTGGFNEKLFF. The chain employs TRBV30 and TRBJ1-4, with 12 bases that match TRBD1. Trimming cost V 6 bases and J 4 bases; bases outside gene matches: 6. This CDR3 has 15 amino acids. Germline CDR1 and CDR2: GTSNPN and SVGIG (reference sequence).

The chain uses TRBV6-1 and TRBJ2-7; 15 bases fit TRBD2. Germline values: CDR1 MNHNS, CDR2 SASEGT. The CDR3 has 17 residues. V trimming: 4 bases; J trimming: 3 bases; junction bases outside the gene matches: 7. The CDR3 protein is CASSGLPGLAGGYEQYF. The CDR3 DNA reads TGTGCCAGCAGTGGCTTGCCGGGACTAGCGGGAGGCTACGAGCAGTACTTC.

The V and J genes are TRBV2 and TRBJ1-4; D gene unclear. The CDR3 runs to 12 residues. Germline V CDR1 and CDR2: SNHLY, FYNNEI. Trimming left V 7 bases short and J 8 bases short, with 11 bases between. The CDR3 here is CASNRGNEKLFF. CDR3 nucleotide sequence: TGTGCCAGCAATCGGGGAAACGAAAAACTGTTTTTT.

The chain employs TRBV6-5 and TRBJ1-5; possible D gene TRBD1, 6 bases. The CDR3 totals 14 residues. Germline CDR1 MNHEY, CDR2 SVGAGI. Trimming shortened V by 6 bases and J by 7 bases, and 16 bases separated the two germline ends. CDR3 region: CASSRGQLEQPQHF. CDR3 nucleotide sequence: TGTGCCAGCAGCAGAGGACAGCTGGAACAGCCCCAGCATTTT.

This chain connects TRBV5-1 to TRBJ2-2, with D possibly TRBD1 on 6 matching bases. Trimming shortened V by 4 bases and J by 3 bases, and 13 bases separated the two germline ends. This CDR3 is 15 amino acids long. The germline CDR1 and CDR2 sequences are SGHRS and YFSETQ. In DNA form, the CDR3 reads TGCGCCAGCAGCCAGGGACACAGAGACACCGGGGAGCTGTTTTTT. This codes for CASSQGHRDTGELFF.

The rearrangement joins TRBV19 to TRBJ2-1; D remains unclear. This CDR3 contains 14 residues. Looked up from germline, CDR1 is LNHDA and CDR2 is SQIVND (reference sequence). V was cut by 3 bases and J by 3 bases, with 9 bases left in between. In nucleotides, the CDR3 is TGTGCCAGTAGTATCCATAAAGACTACAATGAGCAGTTCTTC. Its translation: CASSIHKDYNEQFF.

This chain joins TRBV2 and TRBJ2-3; perhaps TRBD2 as D (6 bases). The germline V gene encodes CDR1 SNHLY and CDR2 FYNNEI. CDR3 length: 16 amino acids. Trimming shortened V by 2 bases and J by 1 base, and 13 bases separated the two germline ends. CDR3 sequence reads: CASSERGGARTDTQYF. CDR3 bases: TGTGCCAGCAGTGAAAGGGGCGGGGCCCGCACAGATACGCAGTATTTT.

The chain employs TRBV4-1 and TRBJ2-3; D not resolved. The CDR3 extends over 13 amino acids. Trimming removed 1 base from V and 6 bases from J, with 8 bases in between. Germline V lookup: CDR1 MGHRA, CDR2 YSYEKL. The CDR3 DNA sequence: TGCGCCAGCAGCCAAGCCGGTTTTGATACGCAGTATTTT. It encodes CASSQAGFDTQYF.

This chain uses TRBV9 with TRBJ2-3; 7 bases align to TRBD1. V trimming: 3 bases; J trimming: 5 bases; junction bases outside the gene matches: 6. The CDR3 contains 14 residues. CDR1 and CDR2 from the germline V gene are SGDLS and YYNGEE. Written as DNA, the CDR3 is TGTGCCAGCAGCGGGCCGGGACAGAGAGATACGCAGTATTTT. This gives the protein CASSGPGQRDTQYF.

The chain links TRBV10-3 to TRBJ2-7; 12 nucleotides align to TRBD2. Germline CDR1 is ENHRY and CDR2 is SYGVKD. The junction had 4 bases not matched to a gene; V was cut back by 2 bases and J by 2 bases. This CDR3 is 16 amino acids long. In DNA, the CDR3 is TGTGCCATCAGTGAGGGACTAGCGGGACGAGCCTACGAGCAGTACTTC. It encodes CAISEGLAGRAYEQYF.

The CDR3 reads CASSERSSGREQETQYF. The DNA for the CDR3 is TGTGCCAGCAGTGAAAGGAGTTCTGGGCGGGAGCAAGAGACCCAGTACTTC. This chain links TRBV25-1 with TRBJ2-5, with 7 nucleotides matching TRBD2. The junction had 11 bases not matched to a gene; V was cut back by 2 bases and J by 2 bases. The CDR3 is made up of 17 amino acids. CDR1 is MGHDK and CDR2 is SYGVNS in the germline V gene.

V is TRBV6-1 and J is TRBJ1-6; 7 bases are shared with TRBD1. The germline V gene encodes CDR1 MNHNS and CDR2 SASEGT. Germline trimming cut 11 bases from V and 6 bases from J; bases unmatched to any gene: 7. The CDR3 covers 13 residues. The CDR3 loop is CASGTAINSPLHF. Here the CDR3 DNA reads TGTGCCTCAGGGACAGCAATTAATTCACCCCTCCACTTT.

This rearrangement joins TRBV27 to TRBJ2-5; perhaps TRBD2 as D (5 bases). The germline CDR1 and CDR2 sequences are MNHEY and SMNVEV (reference sequence). Trimming cost V 7 bases and J 2 bases, with 17 bases left between them. CDR3 length: 15 residues. CDR3 sequence reads: CASTSLSSGQETQYF. DNA of the CDR3: TGTGCCAGCACCTCGCTTAGCAGCGGACAAGAGACCCAGTACTTC.

The chain recombines TRBV19 with TRBJ2-5; D ambiguous. Germline assignment: CDR1 LNHDA and CDR2 SQIVND (reference sequence). V gave up 5 bases and J gave up 5 bases, with 15 bases separating them. The CDR3 runs 14 residues. The CDR3 region is CASSPGPSRETQYF. CDR3 DNA: TGTGCCAGTAGTCCTGGCCCCTCTCGGGAGACCCAGTACTTC.

The chain is built from TRBV14 and TRBJ1-2; 7 bases agree with TRBD1. V dropped 4 bases and J dropped 9; count of bases not matched to a gene: 5. The CDR3 has 12 amino acids. From germline, CDR1 is SGHDN and CDR2 FVKESK. CDR3 region: CASSPDRVSYTF. The DNA for the CDR3 is TGTGCCAGCAGCCCCGACAGGGTCAGCTACACCTTC.

The chain is built from TRBV11-3 and TRBJ1-5; TRBD1 is a possible D gene (6 bases). Trimming left V 6 bases short and J 7 bases short, with 10 bases between. The CDR3 extends over 12 amino acids. From germline, CDR1 is SGHNT and CDR2 YENEEA. The CDR3 reads CASRIQGQPQHF. CDR3 nucleotide sequence: TGTGCCAGCAGAATACAGGGCCAGCCCCAGCATTTT. The variable domain in full, with the rest retrieved from reference TRBV11-3 and TRBJ1-5, is EAGVVQSPRYKIIEKKQPVAFWCNPISGHNTLYWYLQNLGQGPELLIRYENEEAVDDSQLPKDRFSAERLKGVDSTLKIQPAELGDSAVYLCASRIQGQPQHFGDGTRLSIL.

The genes are TRBV4-2 and TRBJ2-5; possibly TRBD2 for D (5 bases). V was shortened by 0 bases and J by 2 bases, with 13 bases between the two germline ends. The CDR3 sequence is 16 residues long. Germline V gene sequence: CDR1 LGHNA, CDR2 YNFKEQ. DNA of the CDR3: TGTGCCAGCAGCCAAGAAAGGTCGACTACTCAAGAGACCCAGTACTTC. It translates to CASSQERSTTQETQYF.

The count of this clone is one. The V and J genes are TRBV5-8 and TRBJ2-5, with 8 bases lining up with TRBD2. The CDR3 sequence is 16 residues long. V was clipped by 5 bases and J by 0 bases; unmatched bases: 9. Germline CDR1 and CDR2: SGHTS and YDEGEE. The CDR3 is CASREGSGGYQETQYF. CDR3 DNA: TGTGCCAGCAGAGAGGGCAGCGGGGGATACCAAGAGACCCAGTACTTC.